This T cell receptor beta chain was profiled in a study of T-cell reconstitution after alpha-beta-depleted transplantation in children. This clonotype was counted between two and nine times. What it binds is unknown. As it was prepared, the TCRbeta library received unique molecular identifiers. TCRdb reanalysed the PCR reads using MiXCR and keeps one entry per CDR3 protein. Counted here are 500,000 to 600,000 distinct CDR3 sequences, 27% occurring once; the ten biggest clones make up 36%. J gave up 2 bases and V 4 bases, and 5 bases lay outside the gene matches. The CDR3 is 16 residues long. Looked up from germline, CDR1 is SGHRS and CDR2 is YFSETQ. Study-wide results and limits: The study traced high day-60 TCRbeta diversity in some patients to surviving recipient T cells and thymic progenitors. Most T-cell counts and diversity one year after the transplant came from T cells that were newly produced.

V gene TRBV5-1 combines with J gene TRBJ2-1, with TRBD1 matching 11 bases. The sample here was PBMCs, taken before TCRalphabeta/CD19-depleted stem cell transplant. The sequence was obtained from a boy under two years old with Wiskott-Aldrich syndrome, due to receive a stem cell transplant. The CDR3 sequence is CASSLPGQGAYNEQFF. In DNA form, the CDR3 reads TGCGCCAGCAGCCTACCGGGACAGGGGGCCTACAATGAGCAGTTCTTC.